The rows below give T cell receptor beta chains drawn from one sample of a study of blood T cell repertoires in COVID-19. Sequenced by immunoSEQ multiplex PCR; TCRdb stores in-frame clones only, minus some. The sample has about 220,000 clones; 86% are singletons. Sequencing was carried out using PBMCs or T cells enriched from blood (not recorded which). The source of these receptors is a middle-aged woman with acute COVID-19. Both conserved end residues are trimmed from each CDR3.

ASSQGQGGEKLF	TRBJ1-4	TRBV14
ASSRTGQGNEKLF	TRBJ1-4	TRBV3-1/TRBV3-2
ASSFRLAGGQSEQF	TRBJ2-1	TRBV11-2
ASNRDRAYNSPLH	TRBJ1-6	TRBV5-4
ASGEGTSGTGELF	TRBJ2-2	TRBV7-3
ASSVAVNSYEQY	TRBJ2-7	TRBV9
ASRVQGSYEQY	TRBJ2-7	TRBV12-3/TRBV12-4
ASSLRADLSYQH	TRBJ1-5	TRBV28
SVVGQRSSYNEQF	TRBJ2-1	TRBV29-1
ASSPLAGSYNEQF	TRBJ2-1	TRBV3-1/TRBV3-2
ASSPTAGGDSGNTIY	TRBJ1-3	TRBV5-1
ASRTTGAAGELF	TRBJ2-2	TRBV6-4
SASLVGGVGYT	TRBJ1-2	TRBV20-1
AWVRAGYTEAF	TRBJ1-1	TRBV30
ASSNTGPALELF	TRBJ1-4	TRBV7-9
ASSLVIGREAF	TRBJ1-1	TRBV12-3/TRBV12-4
ASSQMTGNTIY	TRBJ1-3	TRBV14
ASSPGRGDEQY	TRBJ2-7	TRBV4-3
ASSRTGDGYT	TRBJ1-2	TRBV7-9
ASSQGTGTGVSPLH	TRBJ1-6	TRBV14
ASSPEQGRIREQY	TRBJ2-7	TRBV18
ASRPYRDLEAF	TRBJ1-1	TRBV12-3/TRBV12-4
ASQQQGGNQPQH	TRBJ1-5	TRBV6-5
AWSVGQGDGYT	TRBJ1-2	TRBV30
ASSEPGQGGSGANVLT	TRBJ2-6	TRBV25-1
ASSQGAAGNTIY	TRBJ1-3	TRBV9
SAGQGQF	TRBJ2-1	TRBV20-1
ASSLGRGNNEQF	TRBJ2-1	TRBV11-3
ASSGTGNSNQPQH	TRBJ1-5	TRBV9